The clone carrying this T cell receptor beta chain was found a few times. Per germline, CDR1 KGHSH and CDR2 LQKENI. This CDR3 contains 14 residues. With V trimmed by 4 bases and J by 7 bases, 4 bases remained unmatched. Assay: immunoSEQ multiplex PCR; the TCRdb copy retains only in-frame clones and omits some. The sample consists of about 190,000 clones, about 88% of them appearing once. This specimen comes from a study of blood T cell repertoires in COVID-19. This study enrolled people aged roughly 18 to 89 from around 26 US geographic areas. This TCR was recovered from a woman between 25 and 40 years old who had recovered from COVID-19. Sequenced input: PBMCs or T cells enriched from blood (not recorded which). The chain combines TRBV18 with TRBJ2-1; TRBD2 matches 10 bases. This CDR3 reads CASSRAGGQNEQFF. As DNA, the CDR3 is TGTGCCAGCTCACGAGCGGGGGGGCAAAATGAGCAGTTCTTC.